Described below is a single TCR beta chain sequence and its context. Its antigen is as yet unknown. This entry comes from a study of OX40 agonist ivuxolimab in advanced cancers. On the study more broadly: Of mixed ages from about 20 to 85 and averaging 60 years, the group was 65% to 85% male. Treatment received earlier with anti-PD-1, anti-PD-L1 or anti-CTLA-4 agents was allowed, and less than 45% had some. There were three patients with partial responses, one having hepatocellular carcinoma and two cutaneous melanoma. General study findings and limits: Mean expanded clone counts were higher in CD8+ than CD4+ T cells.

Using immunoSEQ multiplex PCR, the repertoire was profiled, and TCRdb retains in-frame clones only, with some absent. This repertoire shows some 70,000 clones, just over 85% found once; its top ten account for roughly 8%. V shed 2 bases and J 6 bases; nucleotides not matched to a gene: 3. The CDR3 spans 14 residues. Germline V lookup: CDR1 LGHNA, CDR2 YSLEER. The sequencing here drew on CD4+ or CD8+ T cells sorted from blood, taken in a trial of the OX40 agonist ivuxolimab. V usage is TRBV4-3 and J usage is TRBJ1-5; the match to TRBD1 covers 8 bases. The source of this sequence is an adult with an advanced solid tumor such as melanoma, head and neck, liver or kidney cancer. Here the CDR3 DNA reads TGCGCCAGCAGCCAAAGGACAGGGCTTCAGCCCCAGCATTTT. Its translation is CASSQRTGLQPQHF.